The entry that follows covers one T cell receptor beta chain sequence. Its antigen is unknown. The data derive from a study of CD4 T cells in relation to SARS-CoV-2 and coronaviruses. Germline lookup yields CDR1 SEHNR and CDR2 FQNEAQ (reference sequence). The CDR3 runs to 16 residues. Between the trimmed V and J ends, which lost 5 bases and 7 bases, there was a span of 20 bases. Unexposed donor CD4+ T cells date from about 2010-2018, before the COVID-19 pandemic. After approximately ten days of culture, CD4+ T cells were isolated. Cells permitting, SARS-CoV-2 S/N and four cold-coronavirus spikes were tested on unexposed-donor CD4+ T cells. Libraries were prepared by immunoSEQ multiplex PCR; TCRdb keeps only in-frame clonotypes and omits some of them. In the table there are some 21,000 clones, under 80% of which are singletons. Findings and caveats of the study: Each donor contributed either pre-pandemic or post-infection samples, not both.

This TCR was recovered from a human donor in good health. Sequencing was performed on CD4+ T cells from PBMCs, cultured in vitro. The V call is TRBV7-9, the J call TRBJ1-4, with D possibly matching TRBD1 (6 bases). The CDR3 DNA is TGTGCCAGCAGCACAGGATCTGGGGGCTTGAGTGAAAAACTGTTTTTT. Its protein product is CASSTGSGGLSEKLFF.